This T cell receptor (beta chain) was captured by sequencing in a study of regulatory T cells in long-lasting Graves disease. The J segment lost 4 bases and the V segment lost 11 bases, leaving 9 bases of the junction unmatched. Germline V gene lookup returns CDR1 MNHNS and CDR2 SASEGT. This CDR3 has 13 amino acids. Researchers made TCR beta libraries by using iRepertoire HTBI primers and running Arm-PCR on CDR3 regions. Each CDR3 protein gets one entry after TCRdb re-called the multiplex PCR reads with MiXCR. The profile shows roughly 450,000 distinct CDR3 sequences, less than 25% of them singletons. The time point was: persistent/refractory GD, antithyroid drugs over 5 years with positive TRAb. The TCR library was made from RNA that had been extracted from PBMCs in TRIzol. Patients met American Thyroid Association criteria for Graves' disease. Study-wide points: Having only a small sample size may have limited accuracy. Reduced TCR diversity was observed in persistent Graves' patients versus newly diagnosed patients.

This clonotype was observed a few times. Its antigen is as yet unknown. This sequence joins TRBV6-1 and TRBJ2-7, with 9 nucleotides matching TRBD1. This TCR derives from a female donor with Graves disease. The sample in question was peripheral blood mononuclear cells (PBMCs), obtained when the disease was refractory, from a patient treated with antithyroid drugs. In nucleotides, the CDR3 is TGTGCCGCTAAGAGACAGGGGGGGTACGAGCAGTACTTC. Protein: CAAKRQGGYEQYF.